This T cell receptor (beta chain) was observed in a study of memory CD8 T cells in hepatitis C reinfection. Study overall: Samples late or after reinfection came 12 to 24 weeks post-detection.

With regard to this clone: Its specificity is unknown.

Time point specified: late/post reinfection, 12 to 24 weeks after detection. No in vitro expansion preceded TCR sequencing of the sorted cells. Donors were people who inject drugs in the Montreal HEPCO cohort. Control naive CD8 T cells came from a couple of donors at all three reinfection time points. The protocol was immunoSEQ multiplex PCR, while the TCRdb copy is restricted to in-frame clones and leaves out a portion. The sample contains just over 45,000 clones, nearly 90% of which appear only once. Study conclusions and caveats: Only a handful of donors prevented definitive conclusions about public clonotypes.

This CDR3 has 12 residues. V gave up 11 bases and J gave up 11 bases; unmatched junction bases: 11. Germline-derived CDR1 and CDR2 are MNHEY and SMNVEV (reference sequence). The sequenced sample consisted of naive CD8+ T cells sorted from blood. This sequence joins TRBV27 and TRBJ2-4, with 8 nucleotides matching TRBD2. The TCR was taken from a young man with hepatitis C virus infection. The CDR3 sequence is CAAGWTSSLQYF. The CDR3 nucleotides read TGTGCCGCCGGTTGGACTAGCTCTCTTCAGTACTTC.